Here is one TCR beta chain with its context. This entry comes from a study of spatial heterogeneity in lung cancer. As for time point: sample taken at primary tumor resection. Sequencing covered unsorted whole RNA taken from tumor, nontumor lung or frozen PBMC. The CDR3 is 15 residues long. Germline V lookup: CDR1 SGHRS, CDR2 YFSETQ. V lost 3 bases to trimming and J lost 4 bases; unmatched junction nucleotides: 6. Each CDR3 protein is one row after TCRdb ran MiXCR on the 5' RACE reads. The sample has about 92,000 distinct CDR3 sequences; approximately 12% are singletons. This sample comprised PBMCs, obtained at surgery. The receptor comes from a male donor with early-stage non-small cell lung cancer. The chain couples TRBV5-1 to TRBJ2-5; the match to TRBD2 covers 10 bases. The CDR3 DNA sequence: TGCGCCAGCAGCTCCGGGACTAGCGTACGAGAGACCCAGTACTTC. This encodes CASSSGTSVRETQYF. Full variable domain (remainder filled in from reference TRBV5-1 and TRBJ2-5): KAGVTQTPRYLIKTRGQQVTLSCSPISGHRSVSWYQQTPGQGLQFLFEYFSETQRNKGNFPGRFSGRQFSNSRSEMNVSTLELGDSALYLCASSSGTSVRETQYFGPGTRLLVL.